A single sample gave rise to the 18 T cell receptor beta chains below, sequenced in a study of cytomegalovirus exposure and HLA in healthy donors. It was with 60 Vbeta and 13 Jbeta primers that the PCR ran. Libraries were prepared by immunoSEQ multiplex PCR; TCRdb keeps only in-frame clonotypes and omits some of them. Of under 200,000 clones listed, around 80% are singletons. The sequenced sample was PBMCs. Receptor source: a man aged 35-49 years in good health and CMV-seropositive.

This clone was seen more than once but under ten times. At one end the junction does not follow the germline gene, possibly because of a read error. The V call is TRBV7-7, the J call TRBJ2-1; no reliable D call. CDR3 length: 13 residues. Germline loops: CDR1 SSHAT, CDR2 FNYEAQ (reference sequence). CDR3 in amino acids: CASSYQIYNEQFF. CDR3 DNA sequence: TGTGCTAGCAGCTACCAGATTTACAATGAGCAGTTCTTC.

The J gene is TRBJ1-3, the V gene TRBV30, with D unresolved. Trimming took 0 bases from V and 4 from J, leaving 10 bases between them. The germline CDR1 and CDR2 sequences are GTSNPN and SVGIG (reference sequence). This CDR3 spans 14 amino acids. CDR3 DNA sequence: TGTGCCTGGAGTGTTCTGGGAGCCGGAAACACCATATATTTT. It encodes CAWSVLGAGNTIYF. Using reference TRBV30 and TRBJ1-3 for the parts outside the CDR3, the full variable domain is SQTIHQWPATLVQPVGSPLSLECTVEGTSNPNLYWYRQAAGRGLQLLFYSVGIGQISSEVPQNLSASRPQDRQFILSSKKLLLSDSGFYLCAWSVLGAGNTIYFGEGSWLTVV.

The chain employs TRBV4-3 and TRBJ1-1; D ambiguous. Germline CDR1 LGHNA, CDR2 YSLEER. With 0 bases removed from V and 2 bases from J, the gap between germline ends came to 10 bases. The CDR3 runs to 15 residues. The CDR3 DNA follows: TGCGCCAGCAGCCAAGAATTGACACCTAACACTGAAGCTTTCTTT. Protein: CASSQELTPNTEAFF.

The chain has TRBV18 and TRBJ1-2; tentative D call: TRBD1 (6 bases). Germline CDR1 reads KGHSH; CDR2 reads LQKENI. V lost 8 bases, J lost 5 bases, and 21 bases lay in between. This CDR3 contains 15 residues. Written as DNA, the CDR3 is TGTGCCAGCACTATTGGGACAAGCAAAACGTATGGCTACACCTTC. Amino acids: CASTIGTSKTYGYTF.

This chain uses TRBV4-1 with TRBJ2-7; a possible D gene is TRBD1 (6 bases). This CDR3 contains 16 residues. Germline lookup yields CDR1 MGHRA and CDR2 YSYEKL. Trimming left V 1 base short and J 2 bases short, with 15 bases between. The CDR3: CASSQVAGGTPYEQYF. The CDR3 DNA reads as TGCGCCAGCAGCCAAGTTGCTGGGGGCACCCCCTACGAGCAGTACTTC.

This chain joins TRBV9 and TRBJ2-7; tentatively, D is TRBD2 (5 bases). CDR1 SGDLS and CDR2 YYNGEE come from the germline V gene. This CDR3 is 15 amino acids long. Trimming pared 0 bases from V and 4 bases from J, leaving 14 bases between. The CDR3 reads CASSVESGAVYEQYF. CDR3 nucleotides: TGTGCCAGCAGCGTAGAAAGCGGTGCGGTGTACGAGCAGTACTTC.

The chain has TRBV19 and TRBJ2-5; D possibly corresponds to TRBD2 (7 bases). The CDR3 sequence is 15 residues long. Between the trimmed V and J ends, which lost 1 base and 1 base, there was a span of 10 bases. The germline CDR1 and CDR2 sequences are LNHDA and SQIVND (reference sequence). The chain's CDR3 is CASSIGGGTQETQYF. The DNA for the CDR3 is TGTGCCAGTAGTATAGGGGGGGGCACCCAAGAGACCCAGTACTTC.

There are a few counts of this clone. The V and J genes are TRBV4-1 and TRBJ2-7, with a possible D match to TRBD2 (6 bases). The V end lost 0 bases, the J end lost 7 bases, and 10 bases lay between the germline ends. This CDR3 spans 13 amino acids. Looked up from germline, CDR1 is MGHRA and CDR2 is YSYEKL. CDR3 amino acids: CASSQDAREEQYF. The CDR3 region has the DNA TGCGCCAGCAGCCAAGACGCCCGGGAGGAGCAGTACTTC.

This sequence joins TRBV14 and TRBJ2-3; 7 bases are shared with TRBD1. The CDR3 extends over 15 amino acids. J was trimmed by 2 bases and V by 2 bases; bases with no gene match: 4. Germline CDR1 SGHDN, CDR2 FVKESK. As DNA, the CDR3 is TGTGCCAGCAGCCAAAGGACAGGTTACACAGATACGCAGTATTTT. It encodes CASSQRTGYTDTQYF.

The rearrangement joins TRBV2 to TRBJ2-3, with TRBD2 matching 8 bases. The trim removed 11 bases at V and 1 base at J, leaving 8 bases unmatched. CDR1 SNHLY and CDR2 FYNNEI come from the germline V gene. CDR3 length: 14 residues. CDR3 in DNA: TGTGCCTCCACGGGGGGGGGCCGCACAGATACGCAGTATTTT. Its protein is CASTGGGRTDTQYF. The whole variable domain, remainder taken from reference TRBV2 and TRBJ2-3, is EPEVTQTPSHQVTQMGQEVILRCVPISNHLYFYWYRQILGQKVEFLVSFYNNEISEKSEIFDDQFSVERPDGSNFTLKIRSTKLEDSAMYFCASTGGGRTDTQYFGPGTRLTVL.

The V call is TRBV19, the J call TRBJ2-7; TRBD1 aligns across 8 bases. V lost 6 bases to trimming and J lost 3 bases; unmatched junction nucleotides: 4. The germline CDR1 and CDR2 sequences are LNHDA and SQIVND (reference sequence). The CDR3 has 13 residues. The CDR3 here is CASSRTGGYEQYF. The CDR3 DNA reads TGTGCCAGTAGCCGAACAGGGGGCTACGAGCAGTACTTC.

V usage is TRBV13 and J usage is TRBJ2-1; 12 nucleotides match TRBD2. This CDR3 comprises 17 residues. The J segment lost 6 bases and the V segment lost 4 bases, leaving 10 bases of the junction unmatched. CDR1 and CDR2 from the germline V gene are PRHDT and FYEKMQ (reference sequence). For the CDR3, the DNA is TGTGCCAGCAGCTCGCTCTGGACTAGCGGGGAGCCCAATGAGCAGTTCTTC. Its protein is CASSSLWTSGEPNEQFF.

CDR3 protein: CASSMVRGEDTQYF. CDR3 sequence (DNA): TGTGCCAGTAGTATGGTTCGCGGGGAAGATACGCAGTATTTT. This chain links TRBV19 with TRBJ2-3; D possibly corresponds to TRBD2 (6 bases). This CDR3 spans 14 amino acids. Germline CDR1 LNHDA, CDR2 SQIVND (reference sequence). The germline V and J ends were trimmed by 3 bases and 5 bases, with 12 bases remaining between them.

The chain combines TRBV7-8 with TRBJ2-3, with 7 bases fitting TRBD2. With 2 bases clipped from V and 0 bases from J, the junction kept 2 bases outside the gene matches. Germline assignment: CDR1 SGHVS and CDR2 FQNEAQ. The CDR3 loop spans 15 amino acids. CDR3 sequence: CASSLRGVSTDTQYF. CDR3 bases: TGTGCCAGCAGCTTACGGGGGGTAAGCACAGATACGCAGTATTTT.

The V gene is TRBV30, the J gene TRBJ2-7; 7 nucleotides match TRBD2. V lost 0 bases to trimming and J lost 3 bases; unmatched junction nucleotides: 2. CDR3 length equals 13 residues. The germline V gene has CDR1 GTSNPN and CDR2 SVGIG (reference sequence). This chain's CDR3 is CAWSVLADYEQYF. CDR3 nucleotides: TGTGCCTGGAGTGTTCTAGCGGACTACGAGCAGTACTTC.

This clone has a handful of counts. This sequence joins TRBV10-2 and TRBJ1-2, with 8 bases fitting TRBD1. The CDR3 contains 14 residues. Germline V CDR1 and CDR2: WSHSY, SAAADI. Trimming cost V 4 bases and J 7 bases; bases outside gene matches: 8. CDR3 DNA sequence: TGCGCCAGCAGTGCCGCAGCAGGGGGCCTTGGCTACACCTTC. Residues: CASSAAAGGLGYTF.

The chain carries TRBV7-8 and TRBJ1-1; the match to TRBD1 covers 7 bases. The germline CDR1 and CDR2 sequences are SGHVS and FQNEAQ. Trimming cost V 1 base and J 7 bases; bases outside gene matches: 6. This CDR3 has 14 residues. The chain's CDR3 is CASSLGRTGGEAFF. The CDR3 DNA reads as TGTGCCAGCAGCTTAGGGAGGACAGGTGGTGAAGCTTTCTTT.

V usage is TRBV5-1 and J usage is TRBJ2-1; 9 nucleotides line up with TRBD2. CDR1 and CDR2 (germline): SGHRS, YFSETQ. The CDR3 loop spans 16 amino acids. After removal of 3 bases from V and 7 bases from J, the junction contained 11 bases not matched to a gene. The DNA for the CDR3 is TGCGCCAGCAGCTCGATAGTGGTAGCGGGGGTTAATGAGCAGTTCTTC. This translates into CASSSIVVAGVNEQFF.